The 18 T cell receptor beta chains below come from one sample, sequenced in a study of blood T cell repertoires in COVID-19. The protocol was immunoSEQ multiplex PCR, while the TCRdb copy is restricted to in-frame clones and leaves out a portion. The sample records approximately 270,000 clones, about nine tenths being singletons. The sample taken for sequencing was peripheral blood. These receptor sequences come from a man between 40 and 49 years old with active or convalescent COVID-19.

The chain carries TRBV14 and TRBJ1-6; D perhaps matches TRBD1 (6 bases). The CDR3 is 17 residues long. CDR1 is SGHDN, CDR2 FVKESK, per germline. V lost 4 bases and J 4 bases, leaving 17 bases between the germline ends. CDR3 residues: CASSRGQLTPYNSPLHF. CDR3 nucleotides: TGTGCCAGCAGCCGAGGACAGCTAACTCCTTATAATTCACCCCTCCACTTT.

V and J are TRBV7-8 and TRBJ1-3; D not resolved. The CDR3 spans 15 residues. Trimming stripped 5 bases from V and 0 bases from J, with 11 bases between. The germline V gene has CDR1 SGHVS and CDR2 FQNEAQ. The CDR3 loop reads CASSPRTGSGNTIYF. For the CDR3, the DNA is TGTGCCAGCAGCCCAAGAACCGGCTCTGGAAACACCATATATTTT.

This chain uses TRBV19 with TRBJ1-3, with D possibly TRBD1 on 5 matching bases. V dropped 4 bases and J dropped 1 base, with 11 bases sitting between them. The germline V gene has CDR1 LNHDA and CDR2 SQIVND (reference sequence). The CDR3 runs 15 residues. DNA of the CDR3: TGTGCCAGTAGTACTCGGGGGAGTTCTGGAAACACCATATATTTT. This gives the protein CASSTRGSSGNTIYF.

V usage is TRBV6-4 and J usage is TRBJ2-1, with 16 bases matching TRBD2. Trimming took 3 bases from V and 2 from J; bases not matched to a gene: 4. The CDR3 covers 18 residues. CDR1 and CDR2 from the germline V gene are MRHNA and SNTAGT. CDR3 in amino acids: CASSEGLAGGLAYNEQFF. Written as DNA, the CDR3 is TGTGCCAGCAGTGAGGGACTAGCGGGAGGGCTCGCCTACAATGAGCAGTTCTTC.

The chain carries TRBV5-4 and TRBJ1-2; no clear D gene. V lost 2 bases and J 4 bases, leaving 9 bases between the germline ends. This CDR3 spans 13 amino acids. Germline CDR1 reads SGHNT; CDR2 reads YYREEE (reference sequence). The CDR3 loop is CASSLHASYGYTF. The CDR3 DNA sequence: TGTGCCAGCAGCTTACACGCTTCCTATGGCTACACCTTC.

The chain combines TRBV2 with TRBJ2-2; 12 nucleotides line up with TRBD2. The CDR3 consists of 18 residues. Germline V lookup: CDR1 SNHLY, CDR2 FYNNEI. J was trimmed by 4 bases and V by 1 base; bases with no gene match: 7. The CDR3 DNA follows: TGTGCCAGCAGTGAAGGACTAGCGGGAGTATTAGTCACCGGGGAGCTGTTTTTT. This gives the protein CASSEGLAGVLVTGELFF.

CDR3 protein: CASSLASGGTGELFF. CDR3 in DNA: TGCGCCAGCAGCTTGGCCTCGGGAGGGACCGGGGAGCTGTTTTTT. This chain joins TRBV5-1 and TRBJ2-2; 8 nucleotides agree with TRBD2. The germline gives CDR1 SGHRS, CDR2 YFSETQ. The junction had 3 bases not matched to a gene; V was cut back by 0 bases and J by 5 bases. The CDR3 length is 15 residues.

The rearrangement links TRBV7-6 to TRBJ2-1; TRBD1 matches 8 bases. The length of the CDR3 is 13 residues. The V segment lost 5 bases and the J segment 8 bases; nucleotides outside the gene matches: 5. CDR1 is SGHVS and CDR2 is FNYEAQ in the germline V gene. The CDR3 reads CASSMDRVDEQFF. In DNA, the CDR3 is TGTGCCAGCAGCATGGACAGGGTGGATGAGCAGTTCTTC.

The chain recombines TRBV5-5 with TRBJ1-1, with D hard to call. CDR3 length: 12 residues. CDR1 SGHKS and CDR2 YYEKEE come from the germline V gene (reference sequence). V was clipped by 4 bases and J by 10 bases, with 14 bases between them. The CDR3 spells CASSPAWRGAFF. DNA for the CDR3: TGTGCCAGCAGCCCCGCTTGGCGCGGAGCTTTCTTT.

The DNA for the CDR3 is TGTGCCAGCAGCCCGACAGGGGGAAGCTACGAGCAGTACTTC. Amino acid sequence: CASSPTGGSYEQYF. The rearrangement uses TRBV5-5 and TRBJ2-7; 9 bases agree with TRBD1. This CDR3 is built from 14 residues. Germline CDR1 and CDR2: SGHKS and YYEKEE (reference sequence). V dropped 4 bases and J dropped 3; count of bases not matched to a gene: 5.

V usage is TRBV5-1 and J usage is TRBJ2-6; D perhaps matches TRBD1 (5 bases). The germline V gene has CDR1 SGHRS and CDR2 YFSETQ. Between the trimmed V and J ends, which lost 4 bases and 0 bases, there was a span of 17 bases. The CDR3 runs 18 residues. CDR3 DNA: TGCGCCAGCAGCAGCCCGTCAGGGCCTAGCTCTGGGGCCAACGTCCTGACTTTC. This sequence encodes CASSSPSGPSSGANVLTF.

This clone occurred once. The chain employs TRBV3-1 (or the pseudogene TRBV3-2) and TRBJ2-7, with TRBD2 identical over 12 bases. This CDR3 has 16 amino acids. The J segment lost 6 bases and the V segment lost 1 base, leaving 7 bases of the junction unmatched. The germline gives CDR1 LGHDT, CDR2 YNNKEL (reference sequence). The CDR3 coding sequence is TGTGCCAGCAGCCAAGGGACTAGCGGGGCCTCTCGCGAGCAGTACTTC. Translating it yields CASSQGTSGASREQYF.

The V call is TRBV12-3 or TRBV12-4, the J call TRBJ2-7; 7 nucleotides line up with TRBD2. The CDR3 has 13 amino acids. V shed 6 bases and J 2 bases; nucleotides not matched to a gene: 4. CDR3 nucleotides: TGTGCCAGCAGAAAGGGGACTACCTACGAGCAGTACTTC. Translated, it gives CASRKGTTYEQYF.

CDR3 residues: CASMGSGESYEQYF. The CDR3 bases are TGCGCCAGCATGGGTTCAGGGGAGTCCTACGAGCAGTACTTC. The rearrangement uses TRBV5-1 and TRBJ2-7, with D possibly matching TRBD1 (6 bases). V lost 6 bases, J lost 1 base, and 14 bases lay in between. This CDR3 is 14 amino acids long. The germline CDR1 and CDR2 sequences are SGHRS and YFSETQ.

J is TRBJ2-2 and V is TRBV12-5, with a weak D call TRBD2 (6 bases). The CDR3 consists of 17 residues. The germline CDR1 and CDR2 sequences are LGHNT and FRNRAP. Trimming pared 2 bases from V and 4 bases from J, leaving 17 bases between. The CDR3 nucleotides read TGTGCTAGTGGTTTGCCATCCACGGGACTCTTCACCGGGGAGCTGTTTTTT. Translated: CASGLPSTGLFTGELFF.

The rearrangement links TRBV7-6 to TRBJ2-3, with 7 bases lining up with TRBD1. CDR1 and CDR2 from the germline V gene are SGHVS and FNYEAQ. After removal of 1 base from V and 2 bases from J, the junction contained 3 bases not matched to a gene. This CDR3 is built from 15 residues. DNA for the CDR3: TGTGCCAGCAGCTTAGAACAGGGGCCCACAGATACGCAGTATTTT. It codes for CASSLEQGPTDTQYF. The complete variable domain, with remaining parts taken from reference TRBV7-6 and TRBJ2-3, reads GAGVSQSPRYKVTKRGQDVALRCDPISGHVSLYWYRQALGQGPEFLTYFNYEAQQDKSGLPNDRFSAERPEGSISTLTIQRTEQRDSAMYRCASSLEQGPTDTQYFGPGTRLTVL.

The CDR3 nucleotides read TGTGCCAGCAGTTTACGGGGTGACACTGAAGCTTTCTTT. Its translation is CASSLRGDTEAFF. The chain recombines TRBV27 with TRBJ1-1; D unclear. This CDR3 region has 13 residues. Germline assignment: CDR1 MNHEY and CDR2 SMNVEV (reference sequence). V gave up 2 bases and J gave up 3 bases, with 7 bases separating them.

This clone was observed a handful of times. The chain is built from TRBV10-1 and TRBJ2-3; D is possibly TRBD1 (6 bases). Germline V gene sequence: CDR1 WNHNN, CDR2 SYGVQD (reference sequence). Trimming removed 2 bases from V and 1 base from J, with 13 bases in between. The CDR3 is 16 amino acids. CDR3 bases: TGCGCCAGCAGTGAGCTACAGGGAAGGGGCACAGATACGCAGTATTTT. It is translated as CASSELQGRGTDTQYF.